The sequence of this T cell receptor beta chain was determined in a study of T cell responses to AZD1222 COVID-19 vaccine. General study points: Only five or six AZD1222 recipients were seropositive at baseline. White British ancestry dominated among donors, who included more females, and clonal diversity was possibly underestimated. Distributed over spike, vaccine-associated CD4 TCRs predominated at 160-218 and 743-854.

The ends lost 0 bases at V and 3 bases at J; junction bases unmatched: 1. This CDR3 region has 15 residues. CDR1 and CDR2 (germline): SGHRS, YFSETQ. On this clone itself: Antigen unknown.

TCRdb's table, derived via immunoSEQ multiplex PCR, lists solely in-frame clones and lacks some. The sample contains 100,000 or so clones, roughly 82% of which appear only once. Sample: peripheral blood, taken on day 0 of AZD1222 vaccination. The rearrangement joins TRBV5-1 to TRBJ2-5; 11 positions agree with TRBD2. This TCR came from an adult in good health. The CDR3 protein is CASSLGLAGKETQYF. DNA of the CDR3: TGCGCCAGCAGCTTGGGACTAGCGGGGAAAGAGACCCAGTACTTC.